This TCR beta chain was captured by sequencing in a study of blood T cell repertoires in COVID-19. Study-level information: Some COVID-19 samples were acute and others convalescent; all came from the United States, Italy and Spain. T cells, B-cell-depleted T cells, or PBMCs supplied cDNA or gDNA.

Seattle's cohort entered during active infection and was followed longitudinally. Per the study methods: The authors estimated nucleated cell counts from reference gene primer amplification. Data came from immunoSEQ multiplex PCR; TCRdb stores just in-frame clones and leaves some out. Clone size and the V and J calls come from that table; the DNA yielded D and trimming. This sample has 350,000 or so clones, with more than 70% found just once. Germline V CDR1 and CDR2: ENHRY, SYGVKD. This CDR3 has 13 residues. V lost 4 bases, J lost 5 bases, and 11 bases lay in between. V and J are TRBV10-3 and TRBJ1-1; TRBD1 is a possible D gene (5 bases). This TCR derives from a woman aged 25 to 45 with COVID-19, enrolled during active disease. Sample: peripheral blood. CDR3 in DNA: TGTGCCATCAGTGCGGAGGGGTGGACTGAAGCTTTCTTT. Its protein is CAISAEGWTEAFF.